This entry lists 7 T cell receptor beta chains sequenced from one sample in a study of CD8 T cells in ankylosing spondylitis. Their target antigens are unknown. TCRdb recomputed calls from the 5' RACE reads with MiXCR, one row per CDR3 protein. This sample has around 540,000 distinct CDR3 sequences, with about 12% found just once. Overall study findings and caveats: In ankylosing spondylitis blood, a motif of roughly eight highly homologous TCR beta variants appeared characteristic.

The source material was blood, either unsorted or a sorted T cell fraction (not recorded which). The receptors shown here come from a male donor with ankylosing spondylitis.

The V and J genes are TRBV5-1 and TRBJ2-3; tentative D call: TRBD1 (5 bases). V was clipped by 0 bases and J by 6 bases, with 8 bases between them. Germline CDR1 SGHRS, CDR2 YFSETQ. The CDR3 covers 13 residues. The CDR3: CASSLESGDTQYF. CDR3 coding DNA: TGCGCCAGCAGCTTGGAATCAGGGGATACGCAGTATTTT.

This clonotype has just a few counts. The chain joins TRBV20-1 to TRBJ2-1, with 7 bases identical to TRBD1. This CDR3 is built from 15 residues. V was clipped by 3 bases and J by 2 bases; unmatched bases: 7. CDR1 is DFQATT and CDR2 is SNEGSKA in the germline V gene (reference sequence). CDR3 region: CSASKPGTAYNEQFF. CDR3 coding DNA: TGCAGTGCTAGTAAACCCGGGACAGCCTACAATGAGCAGTTCTTC.

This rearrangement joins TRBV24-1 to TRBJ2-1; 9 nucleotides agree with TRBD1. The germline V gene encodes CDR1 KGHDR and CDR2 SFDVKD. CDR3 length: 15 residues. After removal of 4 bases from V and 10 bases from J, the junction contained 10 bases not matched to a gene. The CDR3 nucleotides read TGTGCCACCAGTGACCCGGGACAGGGAACGAGGGAGCAGTTCTTC. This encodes CATSDPGQGTREQFF.

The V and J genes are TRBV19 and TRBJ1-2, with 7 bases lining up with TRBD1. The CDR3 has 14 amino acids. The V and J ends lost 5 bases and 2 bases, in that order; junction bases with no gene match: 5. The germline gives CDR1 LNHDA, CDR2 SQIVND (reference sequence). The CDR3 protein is CASSGGQVNYGYTF. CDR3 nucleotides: TGTGCCAGTAGTGGAGGACAGGTCAACTATGGCTACACCTTC.

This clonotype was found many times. CDR3 residues: CASRMGQLNTEAFF. CDR3 coding DNA: TGTGCCAGCAGAATGGGACAATTGAACACTGAAGCTTTCTTT. The chain employs TRBV12-3 or TRBV12-4 and TRBJ1-1; D possibly corresponds to TRBD1 (6 bases). The CDR3 is 14 amino acids. The V and J ends lost 6 bases and 0 bases respectively, with 11 bases between them.

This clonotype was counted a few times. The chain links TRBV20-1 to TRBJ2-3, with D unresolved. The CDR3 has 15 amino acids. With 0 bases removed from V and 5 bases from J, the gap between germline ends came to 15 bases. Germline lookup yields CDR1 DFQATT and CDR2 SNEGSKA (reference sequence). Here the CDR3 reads CSARDQTQYRDTQYF. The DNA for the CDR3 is TGCAGTGCTAGAGACCAGACGCAATACCGAGATACGCAGTATTTT.

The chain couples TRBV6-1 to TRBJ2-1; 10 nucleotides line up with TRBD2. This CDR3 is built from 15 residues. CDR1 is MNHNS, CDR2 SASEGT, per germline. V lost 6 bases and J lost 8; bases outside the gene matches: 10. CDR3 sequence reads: CASRAKRGGEDEQFF. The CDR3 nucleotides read TGTGCCAGCAGAGCGAAGCGGGGGGGGGAAGATGAGCAGTTCTTC.